The 32 T cell receptor beta chains reported below all come from one sample, sequenced in a study of neoadjuvant anti-PD-1 for oral cavity cancer (dated by TCRdb to the early 2020s). The library was produced with the immunoSEQ multiplex PCR assay. What TCRdb holds here is the immuneACCESS table cut down to in-frame rearrangements. Part of the clones is not present; checked against another copy, under half of the missing clones reflect an unresolved V gene, and the others are unexplained. The sample records approximately 20,000 clones, about 65% of which are singletons. The leading ten clones occupy around 2.6% of the sample. The time point label corresponds to: before neoadjuvant nivolumab. This material consisted of PBMCs, taken before nivolumab (anti-PD-1) treatment. These receptors came from a person between 35 and 79 years old with oral cavity squamous cell carcinoma.

V gene TRBV6-5 combines with J gene TRBJ2-7, with 12 bases identical to TRBD1. The trim removed 6 bases at V and 6 bases at J, leaving 9 bases unmatched. The CDR3 loop spans 15 amino acids. The germline V gene encodes CDR1 MNHEY and CDR2 SVGAGI. CDR3 residues: CASSRGTGGIGEQYF. In nucleotides, the CDR3 is TGTGCCAGCAGCCGGGGGACAGGGGGCATCGGCGAGCAGTACTTC.

This rearrangement joins TRBV15 to TRBJ2-5, with TRBD2 matching 11 bases. Looked up from germline, CDR1 is LNHNV and CDR2 is YYDKDF (reference sequence). CDR3 length equals 15 residues. The V gene end was trimmed by 5 bases and the J gene end by 5 bases; junction bases not matched to a gene: 7. The CDR3 region is CATSPRIAGGETQYF. The CDR3, as DNA: TGTGCCACCAGCCCGCGTATAGCGGGAGGGGAGACCCAGTACTTC. Full variable domain (outside the CDR3, taken from reference TRBV15 and TRBJ2-5): DAMVIQNPRYQVTQFGKPVTLSCSQTLNHNVMYWYQQKSSQAPKLLFHYYDKDFNNEADTPDNFQSRRPNTSFCFLDIRSPGLGDTAMYLCATSPRIAGGETQYFGPGTRLLVL.

This clone appeared a few times. This chain uses TRBV10-3 with TRBJ1-5; no clear D gene. From germline, CDR1 is ENHRY and CDR2 SYGVKD. The CDR3 contains 14 residues. V lost 3 bases, J lost 5 bases, and 11 bases lay in between. The CDR3 DNA follows: TGTGCCATCAGTGATGAGCAGCAACATCAGCCCCAGCATTTT. It is translated as CAISDEQQHQPQHF.

The chain carries TRBV20-1 and TRBJ2-4, with D hard to call. V lost 7 bases and J 6 bases, leaving 10 bases between the germline ends. The germline V gene encodes CDR1 DFQATT and CDR2 SNEGSKA (reference sequence). The CDR3 consists of 11 residues. The CDR3 is CSVERINIQYF. DNA of the CDR3: TGCAGTGTCGAACGGATAAACATTCAGTACTTC.

V gene TRBV11-2 combines with J gene TRBJ2-1; 9 nucleotides agree with TRBD2. This CDR3 comprises 16 residues. Losses at the gene ends were 1 base for V and 5 bases for J; bases not matched to a gene: 6. Looked up from germline, CDR1 is SGHAT and CDR2 is FQNNGV. The CDR3 is CASSLASSGNHNEQFF. The DNA of the CDR3 is TGTGCCAGCAGCTTAGCGTCTAGCGGGAACCACAATGAGCAGTTCTTC. The variable domain in full, completed from reference TRBV11-2 and TRBJ2-1, reads EAGVAQSPRYKIIEKRQSVAFWCNPISGHATLYWYQQILGQGPKLLIQFQNNGVVDDSQLPKDRFSAERLKGVDSTLKIQPAKLEDSAVYLCASSLASSGNHNEQFFGPGTRLTVL.

This clone was detected a few times. The chain is built from TRBV5-4 and TRBJ1-4; D gene uncertain. This CDR3 comprises 15 residues. The V gene's germline CDR1 is SGHNT and CDR2 YYREEE (reference sequence). V lost 2 bases and J lost 3, with 11 bases in between. CDR3 region: CASSLRGSANEKLFF. In DNA, the CDR3 is TGTGCCAGCAGCTTAAGAGGGTCCGCTAATGAAAAACTGTTTTTT.

J is TRBJ2-7 and V is TRBV30; tentative D call: TRBD2 (6 bases). The CDR3 totals 13 residues. V was pared by 0 bases and J by 3 bases, with 9 bases between. Germline V gene lookup returns CDR1 GTSNPN and CDR2 SVGIG (reference sequence). The CDR3, as DNA: TGTGCCTGGAGTGTGGGGCGGGGCTACGAGCAGTACTTC. This translates into CAWSVGRGYEQYF.

The chain uses TRBV7-6 and TRBJ1-2, with D unclear. Between the trimmed V and J ends, which lost 4 bases and 8 bases, there was a span of 17 bases. CDR1 is SGHVS and CDR2 is FNYEAQ in the germline V gene. The CDR3 is 14 amino acids. CDR3 residues: CASSSGSVVGGYTF. CDR3 nucleotide sequence: TGTGCCAGCAGCTCCGGGAGCGTAGTGGGGGGCTACACCTTC.

The chain links TRBV5-5 to TRBJ2-7, with D unresolved. V was trimmed by 2 bases and J by 3 bases, leaving 12 bases between them. Germline lookup yields CDR1 SGHKS and CDR2 YYEKEE (reference sequence). This CDR3 spans 14 amino acids. As DNA, the CDR3 is TGTGCCAGCAGCTTAGGTGGGGAAGGCTACGAGCAGTACTTC. Protein product: CASSLGGEGYEQYF.

The rearrangement links TRBV2 to TRBJ1-5, with D unclear. Trimming took 6 bases from V and 0 from J, leaving 9 bases between them. The CDR3 sequence is 14 residues long. Germline V gene data show CDR1 as SNHLY and CDR2 as FYNNEI. For the CDR3, the DNA is TGTGCCAGCAGCCTGGACGTTAGCAATCAGCCCCAGCATTTT. Translation: CASSLDVSNQPQHF.

With respect to this clone: An end of the junction does not agree with germline; a read error may underlie this. This chain joins TRBV15 and TRBJ2-7; 9 nucleotides align to TRBD2. The CDR3 covers 14 residues. Looked up from germline, CDR1 is LNHNV and CDR2 is YYDKDF (reference sequence). The CDR3 DNA sequence: TGTGCCACCAACAGAGCGGGAGGCCTGGACGAGCAGTACTTC. It specifies CATNRAGGLDEQYF.

The genes are TRBV19 and TRBJ2-3, with unresolved D. Germline V gives CDR1 LNHDA, CDR2 SQIVND (reference sequence). V lost 3 bases to trimming and J lost 0 bases, with 7 bases between them. This CDR3 has 14 residues. The CDR3 region is CASSMGLSTDTQYF. As DNA, the CDR3 is TGTGCCAGTAGTATGGGCCTTAGCACAGATACGCAGTATTTT.

The chain has TRBV10-2 and TRBJ2-1; perhaps TRBD1 as D (6 bases). Germline CDR1 is WSHSY and CDR2 is SAAADI. The CDR3 has 18 amino acids. The ends were cut back, 4 bases at V and 4 bases at J, with 23 bases in the middle. Here the CDR3 reads CASSGSGQTALGYNEQFF. The DNA of the CDR3 is TGCGCCAGCAGTGGTTCCGGACAGACCGCCCTCGGGTACAATGAGCAGTTCTTC.

The V and J genes are TRBV28 and TRBJ2-6; 9 positions agree with TRBD2. J lost 3 bases, V lost 4 bases, and 10 bases had no gene match. Germline lookup yields CDR1 MDHEN and CDR2 SYDVKM. CDR3 length: 18 residues. This CDR3 reads CASSSETRGRVGANVLTF. DNA of the CDR3: TGTGCCAGCAGTTCCGAGACTCGCGGGAGGGTTGGGGCCAACGTCCTGACTTTC.

V gene TRBV9 combines with J gene TRBJ2-3; a weak D match, TRBD1 (5 bases). Germline assignment: CDR1 SGDLS and CDR2 YYNGEE. There are 17 residues in the CDR3. With 1 base removed from V and 0 bases from J, the gap between germline ends came to 15 bases. In DNA form, the CDR3 reads TGTGCCAGCAGCGTATTGGGGCATACCCCTAGCACAGATACGCAGTATTTT. Protein: CASSVLGHTPSTDTQYF.

The CDR3 DNA is TGTGCCAGCAGCCAAGACTACGGGCAGGTCTTCTACAATGAGCAGTTCTTC. It is translated as CASSQDYGQVFYNEQFF. V usage is TRBV14 and J usage is TRBJ2-1; D remains unclear. Between the trimmed V and J ends, which lost 0 bases and 3 bases, there was a span of 15 bases. Germline V gene lookup returns CDR1 SGHDN and CDR2 FVKESK. This CDR3 is built from 17 residues.

The V and J genes are TRBV29-1 and TRBJ1-1, with 7 bases identical to TRBD1. CDR1 and CDR2 (germline): SQVTM, ANQGSEA. CDR3 length: 13 residues. V lost 4 bases to trimming and J lost 7 bases; unmatched junction nucleotides: 9. CDR3 residues: CSVARLTGNEAFF. The CDR3 DNA reads TGCAGCGTTGCCCGATTGACAGGGAATGAAGCTTTCTTT.

J is TRBJ2-3 and V is TRBV5-1; 7 bases line up with TRBD2. V dropped 1 base and J dropped 1; count of bases not matched to a gene: 6. The germline V gene has CDR1 SGHRS and CDR2 YFSETQ. This CDR3 comprises 16 residues. The CDR3 here is CASSLSPSGGTDTQYF. In DNA, the CDR3 is TGCGCCAGCAGCTTGAGTCCCAGCGGGGGCACAGATACGCAGTATTTT.

The V gene is TRBV27, the J gene TRBJ2-5; 11 bases line up with TRBD2. Trimming at V came to 2 bases and at J to 2 bases, leaving 10 bases not matched to a gene. The germline CDR1 and CDR2 sequences are MNHEY and SMNVEV (reference sequence). The CDR3 totals 18 residues. CDR3 in DNA: TGTGCCAGCAGTTTACGCTACGGACTAGCGGGTCTGCAAGAGACCCAGTACTTC. This encodes CASSLRYGLAGLQETQYF.

The chain joins TRBV30 to TRBJ2-7; TRBD1 matches at 11 bases. Germline lookup yields CDR1 GTSNPN and CDR2 SVGIG (reference sequence). The CDR3 spans 15 residues. J gave up 2 bases and V 0 bases, and 3 bases lay outside the gene matches. CDR3 in DNA: TGTGCCTGGAGTGTCGGACAGGGGGCGACCTACGAGCAGTACTTC. Amino acids: CAWSVGQGATYEQYF. Full variable domain (missing parts from reference TRBV30 and TRBJ2-7): SQTIHQWPATLVQPVGSPLSLECTVEGTSNPNLYWYRQAAGRGLQLLFYSVGIGQISSEVPQNLSASRPQDRQFILSSKKLLLSDSGFYLCAWSVGQGATYEQYFGPGTRLTVT.

The V call is TRBV2, the J call TRBJ2-5, with D hard to call. Per germline, CDR1 SNHLY and CDR2 FYNNEI. The CDR3 totals 12 residues. V lost 7 bases, J lost 3 bases, and 9 bases lay in between. CDR3 amino acids: CASTSREETQYF. The CDR3 bases are TGTGCCAGCACCAGCCGAGAAGAGACCCAGTACTTC.

The gene calls are TRBV12-2 and TRBJ2-7. TRBV12-2 is termed a pseudogene. The CDR3 is 15 amino acids. For the CDR3, the DNA is TGTGCAAGTCGCCCCAAGGGCGAGGCAACCTACGAGCAGTACTTC. Protein: CASRPKGEATYEQYF.

V is TRBV7-9 and J is TRBJ2-1; the D gene could be TRBD1 or TRBD2 (5 bases each). The ends were cut back, 5 bases at V and 0 bases at J, with 11 bases in the middle. CDR1 and CDR2 (germline): SEHNR, FQNEAQ (reference sequence). The CDR3 loop spans 15 amino acids. CDR3 coding DNA: TGTGCCAGCAGCCTCCGGGACGTCTCCTACAATGAGCAGTTCTTC. It specifies CASSLRDVSYNEQFF.

The V gene is TRBV6-5, the J gene TRBJ2-3, with TRBD2 identical over 8 bases. The CDR3 extends over 15 amino acids. Per the germline V gene, CDR1 is MNHEY and CDR2 is SVGAGI. The V segment lost 5 bases and the J segment 5 bases; nucleotides outside the gene matches: 9. The CDR3 region has the DNA TGTGCCAGCAGTCCCGGGGGGGTTGCAGTAGATACGCAGTATTTT. Its protein is CASSPGGVAVDTQYF.

V gene TRBV6-1 combines with J gene TRBJ1-5; 9 nucleotides align to TRBD1. The length of the CDR3 is 13 residues. Germline CDR1 is MNHNS and CDR2 is SASEGT. The V and J ends lost 6 bases and 10 bases, in that order; junction bases with no gene match: 7. CDR3 bases: TGTGCCAGCAGCCGGGACAGGGATGCCCCCCAGCATTTT. It codes for CASSRDRDAPQHF.

This clone was seen only a few times. The chain employs TRBV19 and TRBJ2-1; possible D gene TRBD2, 5 bases. Trimming cost V 8 bases and J 6 bases, with 14 bases left between them. The CDR3 is made up of 13 amino acids. The V gene's germline CDR1 is LNHDA and CDR2 SQIVND (reference sequence). CDR3 in amino acids: CASSSYRSNEQFF. CDR3 nucleotides: TGTGCCAGTTCTAGCTACCGCTCCAATGAGCAGTTCTTC.

This clone was detected only once. The chain combines TRBV10-3 with TRBJ2-1; 7 positions agree with TRBD1. This CDR3 is built from 14 residues. Germline V gene sequence: CDR1 ENHRY, CDR2 SYGVKD. The V gene end was trimmed by 4 bases and the J gene end by 7 bases; junction bases not matched to a gene: 7. CDR3 sequence (DNA): TGTGCCATCAGTGTTCCAGGGGGTAAGAATGAGCAGTTCTTC. It yields the protein CAISVPGGKNEQFF.

The V gene is TRBV6-1, the J gene TRBJ2-2; 10 bases agree with TRBD1. This CDR3 has 14 amino acids. With 11 bases clipped from V and 4 bases from J, the junction kept 7 bases outside the gene matches. Per the germline V gene, CDR1 is MNHNS and CDR2 is SASEGT. CDR3 amino acids: CACRDRGLTGELFF. In DNA form, the CDR3 reads TGTGCCTGCCGGGACAGGGGACTCACCGGGGAGCTGTTTTTT.

The chain has TRBV5-5 and TRBJ2-3, with TRBD2 matching 13 bases. The CDR3 loop spans 17 amino acids. Per germline, CDR1 SGHKS and CDR2 YYEKEE (reference sequence). V trimming: 4 bases; J trimming: 7 bases; junction bases outside the gene matches: 12. CDR3 in amino acids: CASSPRLAGGPVNTQYF. DNA for the CDR3: TGTGCCAGCAGCCCAAGACTAGCGGGAGGCCCGGTGAATACGCAGTATTTT.

CDR3 sequence (DNA): TGTGCCAGCAGTGAATCGAGCGGGAGGCCCCACGAGCAGTACTTC. This encodes CASSESSGRPHEQYF. The chain recombines TRBV6-1 with TRBJ2-7; TRBD2 matches at 9 bases. With V trimmed by 2 bases and J by 5 bases, 7 bases remained unmatched. Looked up from germline, CDR1 is MNHNS and CDR2 is SASEGT. This CDR3 comprises 15 residues.

The chain recombines TRBV6-1 with TRBJ2-3; 11 bases line up with TRBD2. V dropped 4 bases and J dropped 5; count of bases not matched to a gene: 8. The germline V gene has CDR1 MNHNS and CDR2 SASEGT. The CDR3 runs to 16 residues. This CDR3 is CASSVRLAGLKDTQYF. The CDR3 DNA follows: TGTGCCAGCAGTGTAAGACTAGCGGGATTGAAAGATACGCAGTATTTT.

This chain joins TRBV19 and TRBJ2-2, with D perhaps matching TRBD2 (6 bases). Germline-derived CDR1 and CDR2 are LNHDA and SQIVND (reference sequence). The V and J ends lost 1 base and 6 bases respectively, with 12 bases between them. The CDR3 is made up of 15 amino acids. DNA of the CDR3: TGTGCCAGTAGTATAGGAGGGACTTTGTCCGGGGAGCTGTTTTTT. Protein: CASSIGGTLSGELFF.